This TCR beta chain originates from a study of blood T cell repertoires in COVID-19. Study-level information: Material from acute and convalescent COVID-19 was sourced from the United States, Italy and Spain. Nucleic acid was either cDNA or gDNA, and it came from T cells, B-cell-depleted T cells, or PBMCs.

In the authors' methods: Amplification with reference gene primers provided the estimates of nucleated cell counts. Data came from immunoSEQ multiplex PCR; TCRdb stores just in-frame clones and leaves some out. That table supplies the V and J calls and clone size; D and trimming were determined from the DNA. The sample shows roughly 150,000 clones, about 85% of them seen only once. The germline V gene encodes CDR1 MNHEY and CDR2 SVGEGT. V lost 3 bases to trimming and J lost 4 bases, with 18 bases between them. This CDR3 region has 16 residues. The chain joins TRBV6-2 or TRBV6-3 to TRBJ1-2, with unresolved D. The receptor was isolated from a woman between 65 and 79 years old with acute or convalescent COVID-19. Sample: peripheral blood. CDR3 amino acids: CASSYRPSRAPYGYTF. In DNA form, the CDR3 reads TGTGCCAGCAGTTATCGTCCTAGCCGGGCCCCCTATGGCTACACCTTC.